This T cell receptor (beta chain) was obtained from a study of T cells in Graves' hyperthyroidism and ophthalmopathy. From RNA transcripts, TCR beta CDR3 regions were amplified. Researchers ran a first-round RT-PCR on the TCR CDR3 using the HTBI primer set. From the multiplex PCR reads, TCRdb called clonotypes with MiXCR, one entry per CDR3 protein. The sample gives roughly 800,000 distinct CDR3 sequences, about 38% of which show up once; approximately 8.7% is in the top ten. After removal of 2 bases from V and 8 bases from J, the junction contained 0 bases not matched to a gene. In germline, CDR1 is MNHEY, CDR2 SVGAGI. This CDR3 spans 12 amino acids. This clonotype showed up just a few times.

The TCR was taken from a man aged 18 to 30 with Graves' hyperthyroidism. Input material: blood. The V and J genes are TRBV6-5 and TRBJ1-1, with 9 bases identical to TRBD1. The CDR3 bases are TGTGCCAGCAGTTACACAGGGGGCGAAGCTTTCTTT. Residues: CASSYTGGEAFF.